Listed here are 29 T cell receptor beta chains from one sample, sequenced in a study of blood T cell repertoires in COVID-19. The method was immunoSEQ multiplex PCR; TCRdb's version includes in-frame clones alone and lacks a portion of them. The data show 140,000 or so clones, with about 80% seen just once and roughly 4.5% held by the top ten. Material: peripheral blood. All receptors derive from a human donor in a cohort sampled during active COVID-19.

CDR3 sequence (DNA): TGTGCCAGCAGCGACAGGGCGAACACCGGGGAGCTGTTTTTT. This gives the protein CASSDRANTGELFF. The rearrangement links TRBV5-4 to TRBJ2-2; 7 bases align to TRBD1. The germline V gene has CDR1 SGHNT and CDR2 YYREEE (reference sequence). V was pared by 4 bases and J by 0 bases, with 0 bases of the junction left unmatched. The CDR3 runs to 14 residues.

The chain is built from TRBV4-1 and TRBJ1-6, with a weak D call TRBD1 (5 bases). The V gene lost 0 bases and the J gene lost 10 bases, with 13 bases spanning the gap. Germline V gene lookup returns CDR1 MGHRA and CDR2 YSYEKL. The CDR3 is made up of 15 amino acids. The CDR3 DNA follows: TGCGCCAGCAGCCAAGATCAGGGTGGGTCGTCACCCCTCCACTTT. This codes for CASSQDQGGSSPLHF.

J is TRBJ1-1 and V is TRBV10-3; maybe TRBD1 (5 bases). The CDR3 is 16 residues long. Germline values: CDR1 ENHRY, CDR2 SYGVKD. With 4 bases removed from V and 4 bases from J, the gap between germline ends came to 19 bases. Here the CDR3 reads CAISGWGVLKSTEAFF. CDR3 DNA sequence: TGTGCCATCAGTGGCTGGGGGGTCTTAAAGAGCACTGAAGCTTTCTTT.

The chain employs TRBV28 and TRBJ2-2; tentative D call: TRBD2 (5 bases). Germline V gene data show CDR1 as MDHEN and CDR2 as SYDVKM. The CDR3 loop spans 16 amino acids. V lost 2 bases and J lost 0, with 10 bases in between. The CDR3 spells CASSLVAQPNTGELFF. CDR3 coding DNA: TGTGCCAGCAGTTTAGTAGCGCAGCCGAACACCGGGGAGCTGTTTTTT.

This chain joins TRBV6-5 and TRBJ1-5; D gene unclear. In germline, CDR1 is MNHEY, CDR2 SVGAGI. V was shortened by 7 bases and J by 5 bases, with 9 bases between the two germline ends. The CDR3 loop spans 12 amino acids. CDR3 DNA: TGTGCCAGCAAACTCGGAGATCAGCCCCAGCATTTT. Translating gives CASKLGDQPQHF.

The genes are TRBV28 and TRBJ1-4, with 8 bases matching TRBD1. The junction had 5 bases not matched to a gene; V was cut back by 6 bases and J by 2 bases. The germline CDR1 and CDR2 sequences are MDHEN and SYDVKM. The CDR3 consists of 15 residues. CDR3 region: CASRQGGATNEKLFF. The CDR3 nucleotides are TGTGCCAGCAGACAGGGGGGTGCCACTAATGAAAAACTGTTTTTT.

V and J are TRBV29-1 and TRBJ1-4, with a weak D call TRBD1 (6 bases). Germline lookup yields CDR1 SQVTM and CDR2 ANQGSEA. V lost 2 bases and J lost 4, with 11 bases in between. The CDR3 has 14 amino acids. The CDR3 loop reads CSVERRGYNEKLFF. As DNA, the CDR3 is TGCAGCGTTGAAAGAAGGGGGTATAATGAAAAACTGTTTTTT.

The chain couples TRBV3-1 (or the pseudogene TRBV3-2) to TRBJ2-5, with 7 bases aligning to TRBD2. This CDR3 comprises 13 residues. The germline V gene encodes CDR1 LGHDT and CDR2 YNNKEL (reference sequence). J lost 9 bases, V lost 3 bases, and 7 bases had no gene match. The CDR3 region has the DNA TGTGCCAGCAGCCACAGGGAGGGATCCCCCCAGTACTTC. It specifies CASSHREGSPQYF.

This chain uses TRBV19 with TRBJ1-1; 7 bases match TRBD1. This CDR3 region has 13 residues. V dropped 5 bases and J dropped 2; count of bases not matched to a gene: 2. Germline loops: CDR1 LNHDA, CDR2 SQIVND (reference sequence). The CDR3 region is CASSGQVNTEAFF. CDR3 in DNA: TGTGCCAGTAGTGGACAGGTAAACACTGAAGCTTTCTTT.

This chain connects TRBV10-3 to TRBJ2-7; 8 bases line up with TRBD2. V gave up 0 bases and J gave up 0 bases; unmatched junction bases: 4. The germline gives CDR1 ENHRY, CDR2 SYGVKD. The CDR3 contains 16 residues. DNA for the CDR3: TGTGCCATCAGTGAGTCGGATAGCGGGGACTCCTACGAGCAGTACTTC. Its protein product is CAISESDSGDSYEQYF.

V usage is TRBV29-1 and J usage is TRBJ2-1; TRBD2 matches at 11 bases. Germline CDR1 reads SQVTM; CDR2 reads ANQGSEA. The V segment lost 4 bases and the J segment 6 bases; nucleotides outside the gene matches: 2. The CDR3 loop spans 13 amino acids. The chain's CDR3 is CSVVSGGGNEQFF. The CDR3 DNA reads TGCAGCGTTGTTAGCGGGGGGGGCAATGAGCAGTTCTTC.

V is TRBV5-1 and J is TRBJ2-3; D is unclear. Trimming stripped 0 bases from V and 1 base from J, with 21 bases between. CDR3 length equals 19 residues. Germline-derived CDR1 and CDR2 are SGHRS and YFSETQ. The DNA for the CDR3 is TGCGCCAGCAGCTTGGTCCCCCTAATGGAAACAGCCCGCACAGATACGCAGTATTTT. Protein sequence: CASSLVPLMETARTDTQYF.

The chain links TRBV27 to TRBJ2-7; 12 bases are a match to TRBD2. This CDR3 is 18 amino acids long. Germline V gives CDR1 MNHEY, CDR2 SMNVEV (reference sequence). V trimming: 4 bases; J trimming: 2 bases; junction bases outside the gene matches: 12. In nucleotides, the CDR3 is TGTGCCAGCAGTTCCACCCCGACTAGCGGGGGCCCGACCTACGAGCAGTACTTC. This translates into CASSSTPTSGGPTYEQYF.

The rearrangement uses TRBV7-2 and TRBJ2-6; TRBD1 might be the D (5 bases). The germline gives CDR1 SGHTA, CDR2 FQGNSA. V was clipped by 5 bases and J by 3 bases, with 14 bases between them. The CDR3 totals 16 residues. The CDR3 DNA reads TGTGCCAGCAGCCCCCGGCCCCAGGGTGGGGCCAACGTCCTGACTTTC. It specifies CASSPRPQGGANVLTF.

The chain employs TRBV7-9 and TRBJ2-7, with D perhaps TRBD1 (5 bases). CDR1 and CDR2 (germline): SEHNR, FQNEAQ (reference sequence). The CDR3 loop spans 15 amino acids. The V gene lost 2 bases and the J gene lost 3 bases, with 14 bases spanning the gap. For the CDR3, the DNA is TGTGCCAGCAGCTTAATGATAAGGGGCGGCTACGAGCAGTACTTC. It yields the protein CASSLMIRGGYEQYF.

V usage is TRBV2 and J usage is TRBJ2-7, with 11 bases aligning to TRBD2. Trimming at V came to 1 base and at J to 9 bases, leaving 11 bases not matched to a gene. The CDR3 consists of 16 residues. From germline, CDR1 is SNHLY and CDR2 FYNNEI. The CDR3 sequence is CASSEGKIAGGSRQYF. In nucleotides, the CDR3 is TGTGCCAGCAGTGAAGGAAAGATAGCGGGGGGGTCAAGGCAGTACTTC.

Regarding this clone: The same CDR3 can be traced to other DNA sequences in this sample. This rearrangement joins TRBV3-1 (or the pseudogene TRBV3-2) to TRBJ2-7; 7 bases match TRBD1. The germline gives CDR1 LGHDT, CDR2 YNNKEL (reference sequence). This CDR3 has 12 residues. V lost 4 bases and J lost 4; bases outside the gene matches: 1. For the CDR3, the DNA is TGTGCCAGCAGCCTCAGGGGGTACGAGCAGTACTTC. Protein sequence: CASSLRGYEQYF.

On this clone: At one of its ends the junction is not consistent with the germline gene, which may arise from a read error. The J gene is TRBJ1-1, the V gene TRBV7-9; weak D call: TRBD1 (6 bases). Germline V gene data show CDR1 as SEHNR and CDR2 as FQNEAQ (reference sequence). This CDR3 has 13 residues. CDR3 sequence: CANSLQGNTEAFF. The CDR3 DNA is TGTGCCAACAGCCTACAGGGGAACACTGAAGCTTTCTTT.

The chain employs TRBV30 and TRBJ1-2, with 7 bases matching TRBD1. The germline V gene has CDR1 GTSNPN and CDR2 SVGIG (reference sequence). This CDR3 has 15 amino acids. Unmatched junction bases numbered 9, after V lost 5 bases and J lost 0 bases. The CDR3 nucleotides are TGTGCCTGGGCCCCCCTAGGACAGGCTAACTATGGCTACACCTTC. Amino acids: CAWAPLGQANYGYTF.

The rearrangement uses TRBV19 and TRBJ1-5; D gene uncertain. The V end was cut by 5 bases, the J end by 12 bases, with 17 bases between. The length of the CDR3 is 13 residues. The V gene's germline CDR1 is LNHDA and CDR2 SQIVND (reference sequence). The CDR3 spells CASSPSGRGSQHF. The CDR3 region has the DNA TGTGCCAGTAGTCCTTCCGGACGGGGAAGCCAGCATTTT.

The chain joins TRBV7-2 to TRBJ2-1; TRBD2 matches at 9 bases. V dropped 6 bases and J dropped 2; count of bases not matched to a gene: 8. There are 16 residues in the CDR3. The germline gives CDR1 SGHTA, CDR2 FQGNSA. CDR3 in amino acids: CASRPGAGGPYNEQFF. CDR3 DNA sequence: TGTGCCAGCAGACCGGGAGCGGGAGGTCCCTACAATGAGCAGTTCTTC.

V and J are TRBV6-5 and TRBJ1-1; 9 bases agree with TRBD1. Germline V gene sequence: CDR1 MNHEY, CDR2 SVGAGI. This CDR3 contains 14 residues. Losses at the gene ends were 4 bases for V and 8 bases for J; bases not matched to a gene: 8. CDR3 nucleotides: TGTGCCAGCAGTTCTTACAGGGGGCAAAAGGAAGCTTTCTTT. Its protein product is CASSSYRGQKEAFF.

This chain connects TRBV10-3 to TRBJ1-4; 7 positions match TRBD1. The trim removed 8 bases at V and 3 bases at J, leaving 3 bases unmatched. Germline V lookup: CDR1 ENHRY, CDR2 SYGVKD. This CDR3 spans 13 amino acids. The CDR3 sequence is CAIGDSPNEKLFF. CDR3 nucleotide sequence: TGTGCCATCGGGGACAGTCCTAATGAAAAACTGTTTTTT.

The rearrangement links TRBV6-1 to TRBJ2-1; D possibly corresponds to TRBD2 (5 bases). Trimming left V 0 bases short and J 5 bases short, with 14 bases between. The CDR3 consists of 16 residues. CDR1 MNHNS and CDR2 SASEGT come from the germline V gene. CDR3 in DNA: TGTGCCAGCAGTGAAGCGCTCGGGAACAGAAACAATGAGCAGTTCTTC. Protein product: CASSEALGNRNNEQFF.

The chain carries TRBV6-2 or TRBV6-3 and TRBJ1-2; 8 bases fit TRBD1. V lost 0 bases, J lost 2 bases, and 5 bases stayed unmatched. The CDR3 runs 16 residues. Germline V CDR1 and CDR2: MNHEY, SVGEGT. CDR3 coding DNA: TGTGCCAGCAGTTACTCTCGGCAGGGGGCAAACTATGGCTACACCTTC. It translates to CASSYSRQGANYGYTF.

The J gene is TRBJ1-1, the V gene TRBV27; D gene unclear. The ends were cut back, 3 bases at V and 0 bases at J, with 5 bases in the middle. Germline-derived CDR1 and CDR2 are MNHEY and SMNVEV (reference sequence). The CDR3 sequence is 13 residues long. The CDR3 sequence: CASSFEVNTEAFF. The CDR3 region has the DNA TGTGCCAGCAGTTTTGAGGTGAACACTGAAGCTTTCTTT.

A remark on this clone: Germline and junction disagree at one end, which may indicate a read error. This chain joins TRBV2 and TRBJ1-4; D is ambiguous. The CDR3 covers 10 residues. Germline V gene lookup returns CDR1 SNHLY and CDR2 FYNNEI. This CDR3 is CASIHGSGSF. CDR3 DNA sequence: TGTGCCAGCATCCACGGATCCGGGTCTTTT.

The chain joins TRBV3-1 (or the pseudogene TRBV3-2) to TRBJ2-1; D is perhaps TRBD2 (7 bases). CDR3 length equals 17 residues. Trimming pared 0 bases from V and 5 bases from J, leaving 17 bases between. Germline V gene sequence: CDR1 LGHDT, CDR2 YNNKEL (reference sequence). CDR3 DNA sequence: TGTGCCAGCAGCCAAGAGAAAGGGAGGGGGATAAACAATGAGCAGTTCTTC. Its protein product is CASSQEKGRGINNEQFF.

This chain joins TRBV4-1 and TRBJ2-2, with 9 bases aligning to TRBD1. The CDR3 length is 18 residues. The germline CDR1 and CDR2 sequences are MGHRA and YSYEKL. V shed 0 bases, J shed 4 bases, and the junction held 9 bases outside the gene matches. CDR3 sequence (DNA): TGCGCCAGCAGCCAAGAAGCCCCCGGGACAGGGATCACCGGGGAGCTGTTTTTT. Translating gives CASSQEAPGTGITGELFF.